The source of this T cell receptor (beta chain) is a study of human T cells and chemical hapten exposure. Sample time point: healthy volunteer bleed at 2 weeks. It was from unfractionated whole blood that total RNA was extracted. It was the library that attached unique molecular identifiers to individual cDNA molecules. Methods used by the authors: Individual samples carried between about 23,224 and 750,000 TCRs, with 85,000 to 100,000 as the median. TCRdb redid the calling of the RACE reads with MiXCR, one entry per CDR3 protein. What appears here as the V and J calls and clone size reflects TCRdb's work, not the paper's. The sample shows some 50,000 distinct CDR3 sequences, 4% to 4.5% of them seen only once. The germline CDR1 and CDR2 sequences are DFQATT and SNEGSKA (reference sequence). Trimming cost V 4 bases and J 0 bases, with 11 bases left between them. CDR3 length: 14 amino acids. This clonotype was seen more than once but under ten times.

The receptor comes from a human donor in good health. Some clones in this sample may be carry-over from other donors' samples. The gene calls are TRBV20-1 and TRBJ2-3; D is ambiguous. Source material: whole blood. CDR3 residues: CSAKPNPSTDTQYF. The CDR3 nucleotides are TGCAGTGCTAAGCCGAACCCTAGCACAGATACGCAGTATTTT.